This T cell receptor beta chain emerged from a study of T cell responses to AZD1222 COVID-19 vaccine. Sequencing used immunoSEQ multiplex PCR; TCRdb keeps in-frame clones, though not all of them. In the table there are fewer than 150,000 clones, 88% of which are singletons. The ends lost 3 bases at V and 6 bases at J; junction bases unmatched: 6. The CDR3 covers 15 residues. The germline gives CDR1 LGHNA, CDR2 YNFKEQ. The chain recombines TRBV4-2 with TRBJ2-3, with TRBD1 matching 10 bases. The input for sequencing was peripheral blood, taken on day 0 of AZD1222 vaccination. This sequence was found in an adult in good health. The CDR3, as DNA: TGTGCCAGCAGCCAGATGACAGGGGGCGCGGATACGCAGTATTTT. It specifies CASSQMTGGADTQYF.